What follows are 2 T cell receptor beta chains derived from one specimen sequenced in a study of blood T cell repertoires in COVID-19. Profiling relied on immunoSEQ multiplex PCR, and the TCRdb table lists in-frame clones only, not all of them. This sample has 55,000 to 85,000 clones; around 67% occur once, and the top ten carry about 20%. Sequenced sample: peripheral blood. The receptors here all came from a man between 60 and 75 years old with acute or convalescent COVID-19.

In this sample, this clone turned up a few times. The rearrangement uses TRBV6-6 and TRBJ1-4; D might be TRBD1 (6 bases). V lost 7 bases and J 7 bases, leaving 19 bases between the germline ends. Looked up from germline, CDR1 is MNHNY and CDR2 is SVGAGI (reference sequence). The CDR3 sequence is 15 residues long. In DNA form, the CDR3 reads TGTGCCAGCATACAAACTGGGGGCGCAGGTGAAAAACTGTTTTTT. Amino acids: CASIQTGGAGEKLFF.

The gene calls are TRBV15 and TRBJ1-1; D is possibly TRBD1 (6 bases). V was clipped by 2 bases and J by 2 bases, with 12 bases between them. CDR1 LNHNV and CDR2 YYDKDF come from the germline V gene (reference sequence). The CDR3 spans 15 residues. The CDR3 reads CATSRNVQGNTEAFF. CDR3 in DNA: TGTGCCACCAGCAGAAATGTACAGGGAAACACTGAAGCTTTCTTT.